Listed here are 20 T cell receptor beta chains from one sample, sequenced in a study of blood T cell repertoires in COVID-19. Some clones are missing from TCRdb's copy, which holds only in-frame ones; the method was immunoSEQ multiplex PCR. Of under 45,000 clones in the sample, around 83% were seen once. Sequenced sample: peripheral blood. These receptors were collected from a man between 60 and 75 years old with active or convalescent COVID-19.

This chain connects TRBV10-2 to TRBJ2-3; 8 bases align to TRBD2. V lost 6 bases and J lost 2; bases outside the gene matches: 10. This CDR3 region has 16 residues. Looked up from germline, CDR1 is WSHSY and CDR2 is SAAADI. CDR3 coding DNA: TGCGCCAGCAGGGGGTGGGCGGGAGGTCTCACAGATACGCAGTATTTT. This gives the protein CASRGWAGGLTDTQYF.

This chain links TRBV7-9 with TRBJ1-2, with 8 bases fitting TRBD1. V was pared by 0 bases and J by 3 bases, with 6 bases of the junction left unmatched. This CDR3 comprises 16 residues. CDR1 and CDR2 (germline): SEHNR, FQNEAQ (reference sequence). CDR3 sequence reads: CASSLASGTGDYGYTF. For the CDR3, the DNA is TGTGCCAGCAGCTTAGCTTCCGGGACAGGCGACTATGGCTACACCTTC.

The V and J genes are TRBV5-6 and TRBJ1-4; unclear D gene. V dropped 1 base and J dropped 3 bases, with 13 bases sitting between them. CDR1 SGHDT and CDR2 YYEEEE come from the germline V gene. This CDR3 is 16 amino acids long. CDR3 in amino acids: CASSLIDSSPNEKLFF. The CDR3 nucleotides are TGTGCCAGCAGCTTGATAGATAGCAGCCCTAATGAAAAACTGTTTTTT.

This rearrangement joins TRBV27 to TRBJ2-3, with D possibly matching TRBD2 (5 bases). CDR3 length equals 15 residues. Deletions cut 10 bases from V and 2 bases from J, with 19 bases between. CDR1 and CDR2 from the germline V gene are MNHEY and SMNVEV (reference sequence). The DNA of the CDR3 is TGTGCCACCCAAGGGAGAAGAGGTCTCACAGATACGCAGTATTTT. Translation: CATQGRRGLTDTQYF.

The chain employs TRBV11-2 and TRBJ2-1, with 7 positions matching TRBD1. Trimming cost V 0 bases and J 4 bases; bases outside gene matches: 3. Germline V lookup: CDR1 SGHAT, CDR2 FQNNGV. The CDR3 is 15 amino acids. The CDR3 region has the DNA TGTGCCAGCAGCTTAGAGCTGACAGGGTACAATGAGCAGTTCTTC. Translated, it gives CASSLELTGYNEQFF.

This clone was recorded once. V usage is TRBV28 and J usage is TRBJ2-1, with 8 nucleotides matching TRBD2. The length of the CDR3 is 12 residues. Germline values: CDR1 MDHEN, CDR2 SYDVKM. V was pared by 10 bases and J by 7 bases, with 6 bases of the junction left unmatched. For the CDR3, the DNA is TGTGCCACGGGTGGGACTAGGAATGAGCAGTTCTTC. Translated: CATGGTRNEQFF.

The CDR3 protein is CASSSDGGYGYTF. The CDR3 bases are TGTGCCAGCAGTTCAGACGGGGGCTATGGCTACACCTTC. The V gene is TRBV12-3 or TRBV12-4, the J gene TRBJ1-2; tentatively, D is TRBD1 (5 bases). Deletions cut 4 bases from V and 4 bases from J, with 10 bases between. The CDR3 runs to 13 residues.

The rearrangement joins TRBV14 to TRBJ2-1, with D tentatively TRBD2 (7 bases). CDR1 and CDR2 from the germline V gene are SGHDN and FVKESK. The CDR3 contains 13 residues. The V end lost 0 bases, the J end lost 13 bases, and 13 bases lay between the germline ends. DNA for the CDR3: TGTGCCAGCAGCCAAGATAGGGGGACTAACCAGTTCTTC. Translating gives CASSQDRGTNQFF.

CDR3 region: CASSLLGQGGRETQYF. CDR3 coding DNA: TGTGCCAGCAGCTTGCTAGGGCAGGGTGGGCGAGAGACCCAGTACTTC. V and J are TRBV7-2 and TRBJ2-5, with D maybe TRBD1 (5 bases). The CDR3 extends over 16 amino acids. CDR1 and CDR2 (germline): SGHTA, FQGNSA. V was clipped by 3 bases and J by 4 bases, with 18 bases between them. Filled out from reference TRBV7-2 and TRBJ2-5, the complete variable domain reads GAGVSQSPSNKVTEKGKDVELRCDPISGHTALYWYRQSLGQGLEFLIYFQGNSAPDKSGLPSDRFSAERTGGSVSTLTIQRTQQEDSAVYLCASSLLGQGGRETQYFGPGTRLLVL.

V usage is TRBV10-1 and J usage is TRBJ2-1, with TRBD2 identical over 9 bases. V shed 3 bases and J 8 bases; nucleotides not matched to a gene: 17. The CDR3 has 18 amino acids. Germline assignment: CDR1 WNHNN and CDR2 SYGVQD (reference sequence). CDR3 residues: CASSDPFGVAGDTDEQFF. CDR3 coding DNA: TGCGCCAGCAGTGACCCCTTTGGAGTAGCGGGAGACACCGATGAGCAGTTCTTC.

V and J are TRBV7-8 and TRBJ1-1; D not certain. The CDR3 covers 11 residues. Trimming took 1 base from V and 10 from J, leaving 7 bases between them. Germline V CDR1 and CDR2: SGHVS, FQNEAQ. The CDR3 sequence: CASSLDVVAFF. The CDR3 coding sequence is TGTGCCAGCAGCTTAGACGTAGTAGCTTTCTTT.

This chain uses TRBV7-2 with TRBJ2-1; 7 nucleotides align to TRBD1. The CDR3 contains 15 residues. Unmatched junction bases numbered 10, after V lost 7 bases and J lost 4 bases. CDR1 is SGHTA and CDR2 is FQGNSA in the germline V gene. Here the CDR3 reads CASKQQGWRYNEQFF. The CDR3 nucleotides are TGTGCCAGCAAACAACAGGGGTGGCGGTACAATGAGCAGTTCTTC.

The chain carries TRBV12-3 or TRBV12-4 and TRBJ1-2, with D hard to call. The CDR3 is 13 amino acids. V lost 7 bases, J lost 10 bases, and 19 bases lay in between. The CDR3 DNA is TGTGCCAGCACCCCCCGTGGGGAGACTGCCTACACCTTC. This encodes CASTPRGETAYTF.

This clone has a single count. The chain couples TRBV24-1 to TRBJ2-1; D might be TRBD2 (6 bases). The CDR3 totals 14 residues. Trimming took 1 base from V and 8 from J, leaving 11 bases between them. Germline lookup yields CDR1 KGHDR and CDR2 SFDVKD. CDR3 coding DNA: TGTGCCACCAGTGATTTCAGCCCGGGGGATGAGCAGTTCTTC. This translates into CATSDFSPGDEQFF.

The chain links TRBV2 to TRBJ2-1; 9 bases map to TRBD1. This CDR3 spans 13 amino acids. J was trimmed by 8 bases and V by 6 bases; bases with no gene match: 5. Per the germline V gene, CDR1 is SNHLY and CDR2 is FYNNEI. The CDR3 is CASSRDRVDEQFF. Here the CDR3 DNA reads TGTGCCAGCAGCCGGGACAGGGTGGATGAGCAGTTCTTC. Based on the CDR3 plus reference TRBV2 and TRBJ2-1, the full variable domain is EPEVTQTPSHQVTQMGQEVILRCVPISNHLYFYWYRQILGQKVEFLVSFYNNEISEKSEIFDDQFSVERPDGSNFTLKIRSTKLEDSAMYFCASSRDRVDEQFFGPGTRLTVL.

This clone appeared a single time. The chain links TRBV3-1 (or the pseudogene TRBV3-2) to TRBJ1-6, with D hard to call. The germline V gene encodes CDR1 LGHDT and CDR2 YNNKEL (reference sequence). V shed 2 bases and J shed 8 bases, with 13 bases lying between them. The CDR3 is made up of 15 amino acids. CDR3 sequence reads: CASSQRTGFDSPLHF. The CDR3 nucleotides are TGTGCCAGCAGCCAACGGACGGGATTCGATTCACCCCTCCACTTT.

This chain connects TRBV6-2 or TRBV6-3 to TRBJ2-2, with a possible D match to TRBD2 (5 bases). V gave up 6 bases and J gave up 4 bases, with 12 bases separating them. The CDR3 has 14 residues. Germline CDR1 reads MNHEY; CDR2 reads SVGEGT. DNA for the CDR3: TGTGCCAGCAGCCCCCTCGGACTCACCGGGGAGCTGTTTTTT. Its protein is CASSPLGLTGELFF.

The CDR3 bases are TGCGCCAGCAGTGATCTACGCGGCAATGAGCAGTTCTTC. The encoded protein is CASSDLRGNEQFF. J is TRBJ2-1 and V is TRBV10-1, with no clear D. Per germline, CDR1 WNHNN and CDR2 SYGVQD (reference sequence). Trimming pared 3 bases from V and 6 bases from J, leaving 9 bases between. The length of the CDR3 is 13 residues.

The rearrangement joins TRBV5-4 to TRBJ2-1; a possible D gene is TRBD2 (6 bases). Trimming shortened V by 1 base and J by 8 bases, and 10 bases separated the two germline ends. CDR3 size: 13 residues. CDR1 is SGHNT and CDR2 is YYREEE in the germline V gene (reference sequence). The CDR3 region is CASSLTGEHEQFF. CDR3 in DNA: TGTGCCAGCAGCTTGACGGGGGAACATGAGCAGTTCTTC.

This clone was seen just once. The rearrangement uses TRBV11-2 and TRBJ2-1; D is ambiguous. The CDR3 consists of 12 residues. Germline V gene lookup returns CDR1 SGHAT and CDR2 FQNNGV. V gave up 5 bases and J gave up 3 bases, with 5 bases separating them. The CDR3 nucleotides are TGTGCCAGCAGCCCTAACTACAATGAGCAGTTCTTC. Translating it yields CASSPNYNEQFF.